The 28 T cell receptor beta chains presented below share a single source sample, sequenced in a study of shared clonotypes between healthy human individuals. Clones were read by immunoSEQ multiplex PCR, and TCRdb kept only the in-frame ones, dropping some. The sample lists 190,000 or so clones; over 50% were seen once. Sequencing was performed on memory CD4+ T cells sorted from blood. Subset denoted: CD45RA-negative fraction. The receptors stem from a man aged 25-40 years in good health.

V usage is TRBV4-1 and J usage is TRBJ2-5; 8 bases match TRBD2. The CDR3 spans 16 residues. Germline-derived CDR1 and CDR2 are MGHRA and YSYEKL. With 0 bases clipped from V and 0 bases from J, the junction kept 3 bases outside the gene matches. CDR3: CASSQEPSGHQETQYF. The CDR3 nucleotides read TGCGCCAGCAGCCAAGAACCTAGCGGGCACCAAGAGACCCAGTACTTC.

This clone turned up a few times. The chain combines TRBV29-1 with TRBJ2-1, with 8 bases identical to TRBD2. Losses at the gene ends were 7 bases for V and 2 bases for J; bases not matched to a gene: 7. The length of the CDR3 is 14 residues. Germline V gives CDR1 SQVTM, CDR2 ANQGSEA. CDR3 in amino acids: CSATPGLAYNEQFF. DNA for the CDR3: TGCAGCGCCACCCCGGGACTAGCCTACAATGAGCAGTTCTTC.

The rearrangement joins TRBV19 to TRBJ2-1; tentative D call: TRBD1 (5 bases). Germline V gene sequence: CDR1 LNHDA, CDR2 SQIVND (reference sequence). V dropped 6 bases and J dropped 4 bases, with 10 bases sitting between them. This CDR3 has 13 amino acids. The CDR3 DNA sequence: TGTGCCAGTAGCAGGGTCGCTTACAATGAGCAGTTCTTC. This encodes CASSRVAYNEQFF.

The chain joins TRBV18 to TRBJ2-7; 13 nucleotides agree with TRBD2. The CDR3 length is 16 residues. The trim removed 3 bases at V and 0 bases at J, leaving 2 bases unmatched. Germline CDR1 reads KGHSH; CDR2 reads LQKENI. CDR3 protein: CASSPTSGRLSYEQYF. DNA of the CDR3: TGTGCCAGCTCACCGACTAGCGGGAGGCTCTCCTACGAGCAGTACTTC.

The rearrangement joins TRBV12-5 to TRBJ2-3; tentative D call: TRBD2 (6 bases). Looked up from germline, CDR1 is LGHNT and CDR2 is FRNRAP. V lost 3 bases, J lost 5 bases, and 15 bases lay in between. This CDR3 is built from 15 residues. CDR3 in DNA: TGTGCTAGTGGTTTAGATTCTTGGGAGGAAGATACGCAGTATTTT. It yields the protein CASGLDSWEEDTQYF.

The CDR3 DNA is TGTGCCAGCAGTGGCCCGGGGGGAAAGGGGTCCTACGAGCAGTACTTC. As protein: CASSGPGGKGSYEQYF. The genes are TRBV28 and TRBJ2-7, with TRBD2 identical over 7 bases. Germline CDR1 is MDHEN and CDR2 is SYDVKM. V shed 5 bases and J 1 base; nucleotides not matched to a gene: 11. CDR3 length equals 16 residues.

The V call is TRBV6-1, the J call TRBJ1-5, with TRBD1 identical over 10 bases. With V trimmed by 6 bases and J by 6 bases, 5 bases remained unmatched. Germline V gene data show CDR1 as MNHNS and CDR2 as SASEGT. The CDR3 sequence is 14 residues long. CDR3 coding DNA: TGTGCCAGCAGGGGACAGGGGTTTACTCAGCCCCAGCATTTT. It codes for CASRGQGFTQPQHF.

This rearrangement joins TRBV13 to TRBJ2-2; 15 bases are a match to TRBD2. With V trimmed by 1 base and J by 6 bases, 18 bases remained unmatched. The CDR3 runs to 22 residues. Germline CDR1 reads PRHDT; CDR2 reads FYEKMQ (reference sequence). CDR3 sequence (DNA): TGTGCCAGCAGCTTAGCCCGGAGGACTAGCGGGAGGGCCCTTCTCCCGCCCGGGGAGCTGTTTTTT. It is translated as CASSLARRTSGRALLPPGELFF.

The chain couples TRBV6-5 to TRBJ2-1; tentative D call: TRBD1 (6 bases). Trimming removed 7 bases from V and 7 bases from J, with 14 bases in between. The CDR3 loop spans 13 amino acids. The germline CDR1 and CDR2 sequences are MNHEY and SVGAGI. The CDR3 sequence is CASTLRRGNEQFF. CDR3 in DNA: TGTGCCAGCACCCTCAGAAGGGGGAATGAGCAGTTCTTC.

The CDR3 nucleotides are TGTGCCAGCAGCTTAGCCTGGACGGGCTATGGCTACACCTTC. Its translation: CASSLAWTGYGYTF. This chain joins TRBV7-2 and TRBJ1-2; D is unclear. Deletions cut 0 bases from V and 4 bases from J, with 9 bases between. CDR1 and CDR2 from the germline V gene are SGHTA and FQGNSA. This CDR3 contains 14 residues.

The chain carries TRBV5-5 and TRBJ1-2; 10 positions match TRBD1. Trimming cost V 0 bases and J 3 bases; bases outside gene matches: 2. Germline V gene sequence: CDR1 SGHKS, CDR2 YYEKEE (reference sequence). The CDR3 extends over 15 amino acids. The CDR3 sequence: CASSLAGQGDYGYTF. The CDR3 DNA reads TGTGCCAGCAGCTTGGCCGGACAGGGGGACTATGGCTACACCTTC.

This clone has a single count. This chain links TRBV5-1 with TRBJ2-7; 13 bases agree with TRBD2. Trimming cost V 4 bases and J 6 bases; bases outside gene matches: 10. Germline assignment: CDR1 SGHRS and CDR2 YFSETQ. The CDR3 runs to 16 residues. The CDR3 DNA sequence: TGCGCCAGCAGCACCGGGACTAGCGGGATCCCCCTCGAGCAGTACTTC. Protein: CASSTGTSGIPLEQYF.

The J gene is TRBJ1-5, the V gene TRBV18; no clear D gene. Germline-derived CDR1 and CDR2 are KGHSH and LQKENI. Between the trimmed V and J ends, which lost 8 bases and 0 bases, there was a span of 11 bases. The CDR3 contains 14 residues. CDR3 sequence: CASAAENSNQPQHF. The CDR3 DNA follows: TGTGCCAGCGCGGCAGAAAATAGCAATCAGCCCCAGCATTTT.

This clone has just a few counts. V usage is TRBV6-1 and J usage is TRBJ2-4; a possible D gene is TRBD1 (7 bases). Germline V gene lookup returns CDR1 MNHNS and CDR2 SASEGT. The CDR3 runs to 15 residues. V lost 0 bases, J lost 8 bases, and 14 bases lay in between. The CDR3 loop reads CASSEAWQGEDIQYF. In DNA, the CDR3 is TGTGCCAGCAGTGAAGCTTGGCAGGGGGAGGACATTCAGTACTTC.

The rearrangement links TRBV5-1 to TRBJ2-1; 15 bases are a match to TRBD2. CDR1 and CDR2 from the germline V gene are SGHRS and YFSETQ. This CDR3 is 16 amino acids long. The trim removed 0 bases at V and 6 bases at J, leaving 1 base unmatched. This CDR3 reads CASSLGTSGRVNEQFF. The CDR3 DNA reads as TGCGCCAGCAGCTTGGGGACTAGCGGGAGGGTCAATGAGCAGTTCTTC.

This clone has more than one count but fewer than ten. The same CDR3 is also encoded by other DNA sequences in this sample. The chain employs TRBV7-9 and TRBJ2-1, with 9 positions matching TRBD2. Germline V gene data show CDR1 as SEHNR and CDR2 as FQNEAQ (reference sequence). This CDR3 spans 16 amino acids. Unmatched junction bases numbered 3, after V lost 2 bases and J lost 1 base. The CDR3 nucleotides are TGTGCCAGCAGCTTAAGTCTAGCGGGATCCTACAATGAGCAGTTCTTC. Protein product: CASSLSLAGSYNEQFF.

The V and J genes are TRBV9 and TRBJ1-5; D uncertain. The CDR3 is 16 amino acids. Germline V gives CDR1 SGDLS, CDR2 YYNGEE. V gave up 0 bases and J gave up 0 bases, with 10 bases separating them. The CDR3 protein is CASSVASDHSNQPQHF. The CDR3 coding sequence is TGTGCCAGCAGCGTAGCTTCGGACCATAGCAATCAGCCCCAGCATTTT.

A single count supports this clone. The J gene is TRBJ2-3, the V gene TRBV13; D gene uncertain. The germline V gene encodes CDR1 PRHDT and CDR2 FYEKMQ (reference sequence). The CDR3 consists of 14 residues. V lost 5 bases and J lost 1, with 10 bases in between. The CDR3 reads CASSPHPRTDTQYF. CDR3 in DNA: TGTGCCAGCAGCCCCCACCCCCGCACAGATACGCAGTATTTT.

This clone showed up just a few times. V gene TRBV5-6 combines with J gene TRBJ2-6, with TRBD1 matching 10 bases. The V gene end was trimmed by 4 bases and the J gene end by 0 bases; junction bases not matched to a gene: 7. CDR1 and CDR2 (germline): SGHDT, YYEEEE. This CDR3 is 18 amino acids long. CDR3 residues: CASSTRQGADSGANVLTF. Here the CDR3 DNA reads TGTGCCAGCAGCACACGACAGGGGGCAGACTCTGGGGCCAACGTCCTGACTTTC.

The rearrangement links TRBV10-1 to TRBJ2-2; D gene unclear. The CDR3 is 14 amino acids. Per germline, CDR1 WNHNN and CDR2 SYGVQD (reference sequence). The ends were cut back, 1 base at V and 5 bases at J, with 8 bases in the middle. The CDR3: CASSELRRTGELFF. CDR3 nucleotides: TGCGCCAGCAGTGAGTTGCGCAGGACCGGGGAGCTGTTTTTT.

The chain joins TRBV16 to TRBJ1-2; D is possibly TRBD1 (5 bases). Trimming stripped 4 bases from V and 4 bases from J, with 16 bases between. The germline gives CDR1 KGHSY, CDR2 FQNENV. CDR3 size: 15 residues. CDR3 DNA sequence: TGTGCCAGCAGCCGCCGAACCCAGGGCTCCTATGGCTACACCTTC. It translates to CASSRRTQGSYGYTF.

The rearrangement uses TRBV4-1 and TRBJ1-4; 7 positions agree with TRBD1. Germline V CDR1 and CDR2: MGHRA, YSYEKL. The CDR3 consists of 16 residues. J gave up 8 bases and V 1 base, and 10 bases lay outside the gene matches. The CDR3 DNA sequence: TGCGCCAGCAGCCAAGTCGGGGCCAGGGGGGCGGAAAAACTGTTTTTT. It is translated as CASSQVGARGAEKLFF.

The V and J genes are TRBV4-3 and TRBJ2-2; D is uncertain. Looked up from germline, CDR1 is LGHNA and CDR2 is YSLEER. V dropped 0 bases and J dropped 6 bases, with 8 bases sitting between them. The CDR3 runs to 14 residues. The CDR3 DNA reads TGCGCCAGCAGCCAAGAGACCGGTCCCGGGGAGCTGTTTTTT. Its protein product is CASSQETGPGELFF.

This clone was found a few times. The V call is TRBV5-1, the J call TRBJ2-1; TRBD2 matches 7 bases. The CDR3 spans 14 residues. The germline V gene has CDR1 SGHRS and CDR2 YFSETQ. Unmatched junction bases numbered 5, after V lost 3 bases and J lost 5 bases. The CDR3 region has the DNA TGCGCCAGCAGCTGGGTCGGGGGGAACAATGAGCAGTTCTTC. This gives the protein CASSWVGGNNEQFF.

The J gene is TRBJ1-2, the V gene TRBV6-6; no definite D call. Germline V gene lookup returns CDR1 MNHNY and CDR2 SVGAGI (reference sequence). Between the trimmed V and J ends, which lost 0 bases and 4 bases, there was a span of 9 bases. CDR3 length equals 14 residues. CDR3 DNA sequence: TGTGCCAGCAGTTACTCGGGCGGGGTCTATGGCTACACCTTC. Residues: CASSYSGGVYGYTF.

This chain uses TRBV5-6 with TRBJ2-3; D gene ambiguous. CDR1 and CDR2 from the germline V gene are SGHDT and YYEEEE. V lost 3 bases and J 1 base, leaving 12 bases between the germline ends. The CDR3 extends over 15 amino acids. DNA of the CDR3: TGTGCCAGCAGCTCCGCCCCCCTTGGCACAGATACGCAGTATTTT. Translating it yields CASSSAPLGTDTQYF.

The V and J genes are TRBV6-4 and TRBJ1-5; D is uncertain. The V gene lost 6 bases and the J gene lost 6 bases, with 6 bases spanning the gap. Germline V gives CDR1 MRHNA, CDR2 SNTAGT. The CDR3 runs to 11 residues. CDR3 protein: CASSHAQPQHF. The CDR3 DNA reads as TGTGCCAGCAGCCACGCTCAGCCCCAGCATTTT.

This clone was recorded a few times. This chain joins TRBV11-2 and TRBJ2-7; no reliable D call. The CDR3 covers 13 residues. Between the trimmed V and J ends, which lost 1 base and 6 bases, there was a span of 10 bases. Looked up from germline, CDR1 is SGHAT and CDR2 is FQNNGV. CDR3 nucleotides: TGTGCCAGCAGCTTAGGGCTAGATTCCGAGCAGTACTTC. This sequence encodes CASSLGLDSEQYF.